This is a list of T cell receptor beta chains from one sample in a study of blood T cell repertoires in COVID-19. Using immunoSEQ multiplex PCR, the repertoire was profiled, and TCRdb retains in-frame clones only, with some absent. In the table there are some 200,000 clones, around 94% of which are singletons. What was sequenced was peripheral blood. The receptor source for this set is a man aged 25-45 years with COVID-19, enrolled during active disease. The CDR3 runs from the conserved cysteine through the conserved F or W. A D gene is named only where the DNA matches it firmly. Size is omitted from some rows. Given values are once, few, many or a class for expanded clones.

abundance	v_gene	len	j_gene	d_gene	CDR3nt	CDR3aa
NA	TRBV11-1	15	TRBJ2-5	NA	TGTGCCAGCAGCTTAGCGCGGGGCGGGATTCAGACCCAGTACTTC	CASSLARGGIQTQYF
NA	TRBV19	14	TRBJ2-3	TRBD2	TGTGCCAGTAGTACCACTAGCGGTACAGATACGCAGTATTTT	CASSTTSGTDTQYF
NA	TRBV19	14	TRBJ1-1	NA	TGTGCCAGTAGCACAGGGTTGATGAACACTGAAGCTTTCTTT	CASSTGLMNTEAFF
once	TRBV12-3/TRBV12-4	13	TRBJ1-2	NA	TGTGCCAGCACCCTACAGGGTAGCTATGGCTACACCTTC	CASTLQGSYGYTF
NA	TRBV20-1	11	TRBJ2-5	NA	TGCAGTGCTCCTCTGTTGGAGACCCAGTACTTC	CSAPLLETQYF
once	TRBV18	17	TRBJ1-2	NA	TGTGCCAGCTCACCCTCATTACAGGGTCGGGAAAGGTATGGCTACACCTTC	CASSPSLQGRERYGYTF
NA	TRBV9	16	TRBJ1-3	NA	TGTGCCAGCAGCGTACAGGGATCCCTCTCTGGAAACACCATATATTTT	CASSVQGSLSGNTIYF
NA	TRBV2	15	TRBJ2-1	TRBD2	TGTGCCAGCAGACGACTAGCGGGGGGTAACAATGAGCAGTTCTTC	CASRRLAGGNNEQFF
once	TRBV3-1/TRBV3-2	15	TRBJ2-1	NA	TGTGCCAGCAGCCCTCGGCCCTCCCAGGGGAATGAGCAGTTCTTC	CASSPRPSQGNEQFF
NA	TRBV5-4	14	TRBJ1-2	NA	TGTGCCAGCAGCCCGGTCCAGGGGAGTTACGGCTACACCTTC	CASSPVQGSYGYTF
NA	TRBV4-1	16	TRBJ2-1	TRBD1	TGCGCCAGCAGCCAAGGGCCGGGACAGAATTACAATGAGCAGTTCTTC	CASSQGPGQNYNEQFF
NA	TRBV19	13	TRBJ2-7	TRBD1	TGTGCCAGTAGCGCCTCGACAGGGTTCGAGCAGTACTTC	CASSASTGFEQYF
NA	TRBV30	13	TRBJ2-1	TRBD2	TGTGCCTGGAGTGCGGCTAGCGGGGGGGCCCCGTTCTTC	CAWSAASGGAPFF
few	TRBV10-1	13	TRBJ2-7	NA	TGCGCCAGCAGTGAGACCCGACTATCCGAGCAGTACTTC	CASSETRLSEQYF
NA	TRBV6-5	13	TRBJ1-1	NA	TGTGCCAGCAGACTACTTGCGGACACTGAAGCTTTCTTT	CASRLLADTEAFF
few	TRBV5-5	15	TRBJ2-7	NA	TGTGCCAGCAGCTCCTCGCCAGGGCGCTCCTACGAGCAGTACTTC	CASSSSPGRSYEQYF
NA	TRBV29-1	13	TRBJ1-2	TRBD1	TGCAGCGTTGGCTTACAGGGGGGAGTTGGCTACACCTTC	CSVGLQGGVGYTF
once	TRBV27	17	TRBJ1-1	NA	TGTGCCAGCAGTCCCCGACAGCCAATTCAAGCGAACACTGAAGCTTTCTTT	CASSPRQPIQANTEAFF
once	TRBV11-2	16	TRBJ2-3	TRBD2	TGTGCCAGCAGCTTAATTGGGCGGGGGGACACAGATACGCAGTATTTT	CASSLIGRGDTDTQYF